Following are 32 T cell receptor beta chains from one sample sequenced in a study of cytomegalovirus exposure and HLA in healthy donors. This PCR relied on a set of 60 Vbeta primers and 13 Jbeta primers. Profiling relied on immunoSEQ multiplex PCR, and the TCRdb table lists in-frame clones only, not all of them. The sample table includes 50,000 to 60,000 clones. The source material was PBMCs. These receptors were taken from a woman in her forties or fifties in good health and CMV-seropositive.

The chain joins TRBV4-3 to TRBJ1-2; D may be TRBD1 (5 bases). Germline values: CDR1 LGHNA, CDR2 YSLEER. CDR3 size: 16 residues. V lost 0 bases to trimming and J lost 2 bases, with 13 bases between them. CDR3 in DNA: TGCGCCAGCAGCCAAGATCTCATGGGGGGGAACTATGGCTACACCTTC. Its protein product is CASSQDLMGGNYGYTF.

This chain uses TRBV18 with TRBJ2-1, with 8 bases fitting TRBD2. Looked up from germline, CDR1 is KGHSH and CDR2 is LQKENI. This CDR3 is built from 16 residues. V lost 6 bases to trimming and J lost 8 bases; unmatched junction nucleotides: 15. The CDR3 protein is CASSLGLAPGYDEQFF. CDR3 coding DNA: TGTGCCAGCTCCCTAGGACTAGCCCCGGGGTATGATGAGCAGTTCTTC.

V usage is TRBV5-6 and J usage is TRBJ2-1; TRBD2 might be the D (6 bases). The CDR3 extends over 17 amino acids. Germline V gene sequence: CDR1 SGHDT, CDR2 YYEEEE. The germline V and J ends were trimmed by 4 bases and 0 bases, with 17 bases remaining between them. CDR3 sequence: CASSPGRRGISYNEQFF. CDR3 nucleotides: TGTGCCAGCAGCCCAGGGAGGCGCGGGATCTCCTACAATGAGCAGTTCTTC.

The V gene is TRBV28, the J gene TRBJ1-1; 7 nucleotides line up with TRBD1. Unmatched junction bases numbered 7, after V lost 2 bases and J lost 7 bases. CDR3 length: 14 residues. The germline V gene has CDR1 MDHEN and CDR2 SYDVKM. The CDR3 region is CASSLIGGQLEAFF. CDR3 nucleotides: TGTGCCAGCAGTTTAATCGGGGGACAGCTTGAAGCTTTCTTT.

The CDR3 DNA follows: TGTGCCTGGCGGCTTAGCGGGGTATACAATGAGCAGTTCTTC. Protein product: CAWRLSGVYNEQFF. The J gene is TRBJ2-1, the V gene TRBV30; TRBD2 agrees at 8 bases. Germline lookup yields CDR1 GTSNPN and CDR2 SVGIG (reference sequence). V lost 5 bases, J lost 4 bases, and 7 bases stayed unmatched. This CDR3 region has 14 residues.

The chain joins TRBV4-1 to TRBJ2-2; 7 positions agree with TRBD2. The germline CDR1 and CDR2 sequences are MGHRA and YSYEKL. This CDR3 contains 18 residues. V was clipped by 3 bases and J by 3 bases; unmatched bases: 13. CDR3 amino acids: CASSHNLRLADYTGELFF. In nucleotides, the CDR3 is TGCGCCAGCAGCCATAACTTACGGCTAGCGGACTACACCGGGGAGCTGTTTTTT.

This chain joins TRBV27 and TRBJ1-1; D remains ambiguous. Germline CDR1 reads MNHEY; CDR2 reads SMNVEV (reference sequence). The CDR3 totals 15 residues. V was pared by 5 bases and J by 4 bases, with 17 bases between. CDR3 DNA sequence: TGTGCCAGCAGTAACCCCTCTGGGGAGGGCACTGAAGCTTTCTTT. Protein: CASSNPSGEGTEAFF.

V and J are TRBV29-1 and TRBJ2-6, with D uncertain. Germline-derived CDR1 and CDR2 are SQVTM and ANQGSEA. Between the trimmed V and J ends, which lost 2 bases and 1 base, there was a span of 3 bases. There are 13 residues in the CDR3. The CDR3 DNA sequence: TGCAGCGTTGAAACATCTGGGGCCAACGTCCTGACTTTC. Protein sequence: CSVETSGANVLTF.

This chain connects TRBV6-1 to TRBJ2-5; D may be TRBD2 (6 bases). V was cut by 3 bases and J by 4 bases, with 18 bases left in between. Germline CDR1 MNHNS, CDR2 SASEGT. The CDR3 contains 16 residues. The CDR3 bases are TGTGCCAGCAGTGACCTCCGGGGAGTCGGGAGAGAGACCCAGTACTTC. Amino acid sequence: CASSDLRGVGRETQYF.

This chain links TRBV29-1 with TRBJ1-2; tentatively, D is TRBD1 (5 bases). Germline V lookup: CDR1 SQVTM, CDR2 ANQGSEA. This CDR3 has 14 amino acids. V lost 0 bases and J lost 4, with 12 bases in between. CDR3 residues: CSVEDTGLVYGYTF. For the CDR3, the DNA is TGCAGCGTTGAAGATACAGGTTTGGTCTATGGCTACACCTTC.

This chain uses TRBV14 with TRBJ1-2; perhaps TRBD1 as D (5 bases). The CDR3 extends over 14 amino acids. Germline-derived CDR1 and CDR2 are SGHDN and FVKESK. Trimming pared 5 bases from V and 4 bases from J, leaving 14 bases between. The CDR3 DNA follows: TGTGCCAGCAGCGAACAGGAAGGGATCTATGGCTACACCTTC. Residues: CASSEQEGIYGYTF.

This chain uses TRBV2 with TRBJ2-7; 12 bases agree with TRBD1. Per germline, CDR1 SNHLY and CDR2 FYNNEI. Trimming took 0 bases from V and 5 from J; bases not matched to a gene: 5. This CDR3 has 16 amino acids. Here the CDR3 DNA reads TGTGCCAGCAGTGAAGCGCTTGGGACAGGGGGCCACGAGCAGTACTTC. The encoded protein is CASSEALGTGGHEQYF.

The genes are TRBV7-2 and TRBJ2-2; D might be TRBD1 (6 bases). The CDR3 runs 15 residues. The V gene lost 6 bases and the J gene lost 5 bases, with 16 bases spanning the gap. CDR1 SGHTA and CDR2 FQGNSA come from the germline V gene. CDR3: CASSYTGTSTGELFF. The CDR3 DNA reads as TGTGCCAGCAGTTATACAGGGACCTCGACCGGGGAGCTGTTTTTT.

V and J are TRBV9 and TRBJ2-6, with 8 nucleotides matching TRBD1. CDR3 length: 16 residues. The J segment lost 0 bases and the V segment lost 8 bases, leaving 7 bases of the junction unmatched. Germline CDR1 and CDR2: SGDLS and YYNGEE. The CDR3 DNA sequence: TGTGCCAGGAAAGGGGACAGGAGCTCTGGGGCCAACGTCCTGACTTTC. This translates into CARKGDRSSGANVLTF.

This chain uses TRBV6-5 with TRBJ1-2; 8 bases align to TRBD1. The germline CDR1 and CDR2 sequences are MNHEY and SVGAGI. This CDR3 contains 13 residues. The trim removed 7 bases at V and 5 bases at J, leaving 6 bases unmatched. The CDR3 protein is CASTRDRIYGYTF. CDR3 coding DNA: TGTGCCAGCACTAGGGACAGGATATATGGCTACACCTTC.

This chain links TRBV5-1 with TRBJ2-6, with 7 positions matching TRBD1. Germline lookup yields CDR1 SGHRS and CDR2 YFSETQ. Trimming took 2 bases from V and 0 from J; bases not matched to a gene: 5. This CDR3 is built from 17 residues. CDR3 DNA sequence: TGCGCCAGCAGCTTTTGGACAGGCCTCTCTGGGGCCAACGTCCTGACTTTC. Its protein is CASSFWTGLSGANVLTF.

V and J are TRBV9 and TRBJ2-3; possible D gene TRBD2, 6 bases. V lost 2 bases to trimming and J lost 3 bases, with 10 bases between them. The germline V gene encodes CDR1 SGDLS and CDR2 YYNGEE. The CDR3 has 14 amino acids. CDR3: CASSVFGSTDTQYF. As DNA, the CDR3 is TGTGCCAGCAGCGTGTTCGGGAGTACAGATACGCAGTATTTT.

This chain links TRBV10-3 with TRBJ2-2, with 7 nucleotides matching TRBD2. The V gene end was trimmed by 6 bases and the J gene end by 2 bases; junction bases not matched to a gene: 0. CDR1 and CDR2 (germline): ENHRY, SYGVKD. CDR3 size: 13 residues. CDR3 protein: CAIRTSNTGELFF. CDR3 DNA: TGTGCCATCAGGACTAGCAACACCGGGGAGCTGTTTTTT.

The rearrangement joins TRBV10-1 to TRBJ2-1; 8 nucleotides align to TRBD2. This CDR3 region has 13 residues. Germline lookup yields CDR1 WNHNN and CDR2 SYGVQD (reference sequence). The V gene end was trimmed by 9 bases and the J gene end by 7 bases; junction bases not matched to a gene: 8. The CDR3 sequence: CASSLGGGNEQFF. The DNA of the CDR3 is TGCGCCAGTAGTCTGGGCGGGGGGAATGAGCAGTTCTTC.

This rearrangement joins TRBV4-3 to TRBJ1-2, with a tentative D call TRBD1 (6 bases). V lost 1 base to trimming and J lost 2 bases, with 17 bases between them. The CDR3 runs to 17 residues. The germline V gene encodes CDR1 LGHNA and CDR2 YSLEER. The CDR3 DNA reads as TGCGCCAGCAGCCAAGCCCCACAGGGCTTGCAAAACTATGGCTACACCTTC. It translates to CASSQAPQGLQNYGYTF.

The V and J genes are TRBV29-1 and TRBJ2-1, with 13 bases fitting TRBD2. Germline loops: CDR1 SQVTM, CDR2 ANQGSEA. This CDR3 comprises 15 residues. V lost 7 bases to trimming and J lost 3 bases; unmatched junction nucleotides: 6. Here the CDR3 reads CSARTSGGLYNEQFF. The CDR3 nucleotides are TGCAGCGCCCGGACTAGCGGGGGTCTCTACAATGAGCAGTTCTTC.

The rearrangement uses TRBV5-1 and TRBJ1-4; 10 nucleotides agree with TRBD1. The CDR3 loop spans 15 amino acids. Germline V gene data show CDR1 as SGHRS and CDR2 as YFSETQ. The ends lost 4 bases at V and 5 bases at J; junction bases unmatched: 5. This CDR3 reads CASSIGQGVNEKLFF. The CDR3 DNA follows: TGCGCCAGCAGCATCGGACAGGGGGTAAATGAAAAACTGTTTTTT.

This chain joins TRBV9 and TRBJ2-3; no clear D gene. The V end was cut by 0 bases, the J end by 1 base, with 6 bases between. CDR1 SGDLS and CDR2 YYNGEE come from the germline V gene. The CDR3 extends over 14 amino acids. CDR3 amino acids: CASSVGHGTDTQYF. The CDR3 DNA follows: TGTGCCAGCAGCGTAGGGCATGGCACAGATACGCAGTATTTT.

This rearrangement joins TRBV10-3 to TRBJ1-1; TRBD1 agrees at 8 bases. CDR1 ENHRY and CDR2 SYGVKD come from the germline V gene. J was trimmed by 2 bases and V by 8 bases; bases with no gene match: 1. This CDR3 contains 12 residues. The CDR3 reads CAIGQGNTEAFF. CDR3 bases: TGTGCCATCGGACAGGGCAACACTGAAGCTTTCTTT.

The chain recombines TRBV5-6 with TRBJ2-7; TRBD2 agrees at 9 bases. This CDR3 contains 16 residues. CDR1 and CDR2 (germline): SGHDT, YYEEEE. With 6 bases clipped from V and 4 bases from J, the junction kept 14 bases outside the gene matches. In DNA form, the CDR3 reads TGTGCCAGCAACCTCTTGGGTAGCGGGGGACAATACGAGCAGTACTTC. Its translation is CASNLLGSGGQYEQYF.

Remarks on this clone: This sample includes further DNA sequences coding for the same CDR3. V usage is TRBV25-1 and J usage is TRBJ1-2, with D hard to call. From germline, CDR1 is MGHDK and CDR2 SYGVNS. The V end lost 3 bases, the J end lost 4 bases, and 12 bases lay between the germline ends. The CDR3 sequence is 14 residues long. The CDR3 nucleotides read TGTGCCAGCAGTGAGCAGGCAGAGACCTATGGCTACACCTTC. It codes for CASSEQAETYGYTF.

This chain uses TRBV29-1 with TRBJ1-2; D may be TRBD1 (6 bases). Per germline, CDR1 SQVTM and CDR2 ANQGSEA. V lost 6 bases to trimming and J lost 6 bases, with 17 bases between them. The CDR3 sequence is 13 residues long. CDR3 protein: CSVSFRGFDGYTF. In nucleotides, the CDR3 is TGCAGCGTGTCATTTAGGGGGTTTGATGGCTACACCTTC. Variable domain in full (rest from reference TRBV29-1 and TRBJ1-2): SAVISQKPSRDICQRGTSLTIQCQVDSQVTMMFWYRQQPGQSLTLIATANQGSEATYESGFVIDKFPISRPNLTFSTLTVSNMSPEDSSIYLCSVSFRGFDGYTFGSGTRLTVV.

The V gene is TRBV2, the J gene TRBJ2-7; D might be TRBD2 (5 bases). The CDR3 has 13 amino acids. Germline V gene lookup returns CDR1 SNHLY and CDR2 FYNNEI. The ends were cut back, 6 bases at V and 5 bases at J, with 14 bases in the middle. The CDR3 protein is CASRTPGMNEQYF. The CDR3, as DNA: TGTGCCAGCAGGACCCCCGGGATGAACGAGCAGTACTTC.

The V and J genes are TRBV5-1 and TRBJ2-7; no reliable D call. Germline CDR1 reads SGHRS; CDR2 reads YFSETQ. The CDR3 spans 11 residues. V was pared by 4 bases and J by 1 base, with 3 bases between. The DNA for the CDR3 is TGCGCCAGCAGCACTTCCTACGAGCAGTACTTC. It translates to CASSTSYEQYF.

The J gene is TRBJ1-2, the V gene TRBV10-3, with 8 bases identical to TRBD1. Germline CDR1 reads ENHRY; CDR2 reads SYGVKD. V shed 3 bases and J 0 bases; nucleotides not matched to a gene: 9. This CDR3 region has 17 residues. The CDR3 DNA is TGTGCCATCAGTGATCCCGGACAGGGAGGTTCTAACTATGGCTACACCTTC. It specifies CAISDPGQGGSNYGYTF.

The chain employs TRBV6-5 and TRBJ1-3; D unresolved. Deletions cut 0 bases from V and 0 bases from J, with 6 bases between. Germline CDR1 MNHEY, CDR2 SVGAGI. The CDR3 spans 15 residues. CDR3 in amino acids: CASSYSHGSGNTIYF. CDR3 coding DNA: TGTGCCAGCAGTTACTCGCACGGCTCTGGAAACACCATATATTTT.

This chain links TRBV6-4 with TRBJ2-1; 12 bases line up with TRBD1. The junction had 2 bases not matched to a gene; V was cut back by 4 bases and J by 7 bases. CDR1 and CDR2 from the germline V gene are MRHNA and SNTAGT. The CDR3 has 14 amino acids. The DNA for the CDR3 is TGTGCCAGCAGTGTGGGACAGGGGGCGAATGAGCAGTTCTTC. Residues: CASSVGQGANEQFF.